A selection of T cell receptor beta chains follows, all from one sample in a study of blood T cell repertoires in COVID-19. Generated by immunoSEQ multiplex PCR, the TCRdb table keeps only in-frame clones and is missing some. The sample carries more than 85,000 clones, about 89% recorded once. Source material: peripheral blood. These receptors were obtained from a man in his 60s with acute or convalescent COVID-19. CDR3s include the opening cysteine and the closing phenylalanine or tryptophan. A D gene is named only where the DNA matches it firmly. Clone size, where shown, is once, few, many, or a class for clones that have expanded.

NA	TRBV5-4	TRBJ2-1	TRBD2	CASSHWRGGPYNEQFF	TGTGCCAGCAGCCATTGGCGGGGGGGGCCGTACAATGAGCAGTTCTTC
NA	TRBV7-8	TRBJ1-1	NA	CASSLSSIAYYEAFF	TGTGCCAGCAGCTTAAGTTCTATCGCATACTATGAAGCTTTCTTT
few	TRBV11-2	TRBJ1-1	TRBD1	CASSYRDRGLGAFF	TGTGCCAGCAGCTACCGGGACAGGGGGCTGGGGGCTTTCTTT
NA	TRBV6-1	TRBJ2-4	NA	CASSEFSGNIQYF	TGTGCCAGCAGTGAATTTAGCGGAAACATTCAGTACTTC
NA	TRBV7-6	TRBJ1-5	NA	CASSLACLQYNQPQHF	TGTGCCAGCAGCTTAGCTTGCCTTCAGTACAATCAGCCCCAGCATTTT
NA	TRBV2	TRBJ2-7	TRBD2	CASSERTSGSYEQYF	TGTGCCAGCAGTGAAAGGACTAGCGGCTCCTACGAGCAGTACTTC
once	TRBV30	TRBJ1-6	TRBD1	CACGTGDLTPLHF	TGTGCCTGCGGGACAGGGGATTTGACACCCCTCCACTTT
once	TRBV9	TRBJ2-1	TRBD1	CASSVWGTGGNEQFF	TGTGCCAGCAGCGTATGGGGGACAGGGGGCAATGAGCAGTTCTTC
NA	TRBV15	TRBJ1-3	TRBD1	CATSRDQGVGNTIYF	TGTGCCACCAGCAGAGATCAGGGGGTAGGAAACACCATATATTTT
once	TRBV19	TRBJ2-5	NA	CASSMRTGTETQYF	TGTGCCAGTAGTATGAGAACAGGGACCGAGACCCAGTACTTC
NA	TRBV23-1	TRBJ2-7	NA	CASSLVSTEEQYF	TGCGCCAGCAGTCTAGTCTCCACCGAGGAGCAGTACTTC
NA	TRBV29-1	TRBJ2-3	TRBD2	CSVDGTSGYTDTQYF	TGCAGCGTCGATGGGACTAGCGGATACACAGATACGCAGTATTTT
NA	TRBV6-4	TRBJ1-5	NA	CASSDLAGNQPQHF	TGTGCCAGCAGTGACTTGGCAGGCAATCAGCCCCAGCATTTT
NA	TRBV28	TRBJ1-2	NA	CASSPAGLYGYTF	TGTGCCAGCAGCCCTGCGGGGTTGTATGGCTACACCTTC
NA	TRBV3-1/TRBV3-2	TRBJ2-2	NA	CASSEGGGTGELFF	TGTGCCAGCAGCGAAGGAGGGGGCACCGGGGAGCTGTTTTTT
NA	TRBV5-1	TRBJ2-3	TRBD2	CASTAFLAGAGDTQYF	TGCGCCAGCACCGCATTTCTAGCGGGAGCAGGAGATACGCAGTATTTT
NA	TRBV5-1	TRBJ2-2	TRBD1	CASSQFPGTGTTGELFF	TGCGCCAGCAGCCAATTCCCCGGGACAGGCACCACCGGGGAGCTGTTTTTT
NA	TRBV19	TRBJ1-2	NA	CASSIVMYYGYTF	TGTGCCAGTAGTATTGTAATGTACTATGGCTACACCTTC
NA	TRBV19	TRBJ1-2	NA	CASSTYDYGYTF	TGTGCCAGTAGTACTTATGACTATGGCTACACCTTC
once	TRBV7-6	TRBJ2-7	NA	CASSYGWSYEQYF	TGTGCCAGCAGTTACGGGTGGTCCTACGAGCAGTACTTC
NA	TRBV5-8	TRBJ1-2	NA	CASSLAIRSPLDGYTF	TGTGCCAGCAGCTTGGCCATCAGGTCCCCTTTGGATGGCTACACCTTC
NA	TRBV7-6	TRBJ2-2	NA	CASSGTATGELFF	TGTGCCAGCAGCGGTACAGCCACCGGGGAGCTGTTTTTT
NA	TRBV19	TRBJ1-1	NA	CASTPTGTPRNTEAFF	TGTGCCAGTACCCCCACCGGGACACCGAGGAACACTGAAGCTTTCTTT
NA	TRBV4-1	TRBJ1-6	TRBD1	CASSQGQGHLSYNSPLHF	TGCGCCAGCAGCCAAGGACAGGGTCATCTCTCCTATAATTCACCCCTCCACTTT
NA	TRBV20-1	TRBJ1-2	NA	CSARVGPTVYF	TGCAGTGCTAGAGTGGGGCCGACTGTTTACTTC
NA	TRBV5-4	TRBJ1-1	NA	CASSLGQDTEAFF	TGTGCCAGCAGCTTGGGACAGGACACTGAAGCTTTCTTT
NA	TRBV12-5	TRBJ1-3	NA	CASGLGRGGYGNTIYF	TGTGCTAGTGGTTTGGGTAGAGGAGGGTACGGAAACACCATATATTTT
NA	TRBV18	TRBJ1-3	NA	CASSLLQDSGNTIYF	TGTGCCAGCTCACTCCTTCAGGACTCTGGAAACACCATATATTTT
few	TRBV19	TRBJ1-4	NA	CASSILSGKLFF	TGTGCCAGTAGTATCTTGTCCGGAAAACTGTTTTTT
NA	TRBV7-8	TRBJ2-7	TRBD1	CASSLATGGAYEQYF	TGTGCCAGCAGCTTAGCTACAGGGGGCGCCTACGAGCAGTACTTC
few	TRBV2	TRBJ1-6	TRBD1	CASSWDSYNSPLHF	TGTGCCAGCAGTTGGGACAGTTATAATTCACCCCTCCACTTT
NA	TRBV27	TRBJ1-5	NA	CASSSYLEALSSNQPQHF	TGTGCCAGCAGTTCATATCTAGAAGCTCTCTCTAGCAATCAGCCCCAGCATTTT
NA	TRBV7-8	TRBJ1-2	NA	CASSLEGIRSYTF	TGTGCCAGCAGCTTAGAGGGGATTAGGAGCTACACCTTC
NA	TRBV11-2	TRBJ2-3	TRBD2	CASSRGLADSTDTQYF	TGTGCCAGCAGCAGAGGACTAGCGGATAGCACAGATACGCAGTATTTT
NA	TRBV25-1	TRBJ2-1	TRBD2	CASSRTSERYNEQFF	TGTGCCAGCAGCAGGACTAGCGAGCGATACAATGAGCAGTTCTTC
NA	TRBV20-1	TRBJ1-6	NA	CSASTREGYNSPLHF	TGCAGTGCTAGTACCAGGGAAGGGTATAATTCACCCCTCCACTTT
NA	TRBV13	TRBJ1-1	NA	CASSSTGTEAFF	TGTGCCAGCAGCTCGACGGGGACTGAAGCTTTCTTT
NA	TRBV6-4	TRBJ2-2	TRBD1	CASSVIQGAGGELFF	TGTGCCAGCAGTGTCATACAGGGGGCCGGCGGGGAGCTGTTTTTT
NA	TRBV5-5	TRBJ2-5	TRBD2	CASCRILAEETQYF	TGTGCCAGCTGTCGCATACTAGCGGAAGAGACCCAGTACTTC
once	TRBV19	TRBJ1-3	TRBD1	CASSIGRDRGHTIYF	TGTGCCAGTAGTATAGGCCGGGACAGGGGGCACACCATATATTTT
NA	TRBV30	TRBJ1-1	TRBD1	CAWRTGTGRNTEAFF	TGTGCCTGGAGGACGGGGACAGGGAGGAACACTGAAGCTTTCTTT
NA	TRBV29-1	TRBJ2-7	TRBD1	CSTKTGSSYEQYF	TGCAGCACCAAGACAGGGAGCTCCTACGAGCAGTACTTC
NA	TRBV7-2	TRBJ1-5	NA	CASSSPVNNQPQHF	TGTGCCAGCAGTTCCCCCGTTAACAATCAGCCCCAGCATTTT
NA	TRBV9	TRBJ2-1	TRBD1	CASSGRTGGIPYNEQFF	TGTGCCAGCAGCGGTCGCACAGGGGGCATTCCCTACAATGAGCAGTTCTTC
once	TRBV19	TRBJ1-4	NA	CASSPQGRLEKLFF	TGTGCCAGTAGTCCACAGGGTCGACTGGAAAAACTGTTTTTT
NA	TRBV7-9	TRBJ1-6	NA	CASSEDSYNSPLHF	TGTGCCAGCAGCGAAGACAGTTATAATTCACCCCTCCACTTT